The 32 T cell receptor beta chains below were found in one sample sequenced in a study of blood T cell repertoires in COVID-19. Generated by immunoSEQ multiplex PCR, the TCRdb table keeps only in-frame clones and is missing some. The sample carries 380,000 or so clones, around 92% recorded once. The sample was peripheral blood. The origin of the receptors is a man aged 35-49 years with acute or convalescent COVID-19.

The chain employs TRBV27 and TRBJ1-6, with 8 bases fitting TRBD1. V lost 5 bases, J lost 6 bases, and 6 bases stayed unmatched. The CDR3 has 15 amino acids. CDR1 is MNHEY, CDR2 SMNVEV, per germline (reference sequence). The CDR3 DNA reads as TGTGCCAGCAGTCTCGCGGGACAGGCTAATTCACCCCTCCACTTT. Translated: CASSLAGQANSPLHF.

The chain is built from TRBV14 and TRBJ2-1; 7 positions agree with TRBD2. Unmatched junction bases numbered 7, after V lost 4 bases and J lost 4 bases. This CDR3 is built from 15 residues. Germline lookup yields CDR1 SGHDN and CDR2 FVKESK. The CDR3 loop is CASSLGLVRYNEQFF. The CDR3 bases are TGTGCCAGCAGCCTAGGACTAGTGCGGTACAATGAGCAGTTCTTC.

This chain uses TRBV25-1 with TRBJ1-6, with TRBD1 identical over 7 bases. Trimming cost V 6 bases and J 13 bases; bases outside gene matches: 6. Germline values: CDR1 MGHDK, CDR2 SYGVNS. CDR3 size: 12 residues. CDR3 sequence reads: CASRTGLGPLHF. The CDR3 nucleotides are TGTGCCAGCAGGACAGGGTTAGGGCCCCTCCACTTT.

The V call is TRBV4-3, the J call TRBJ2-7; the D gene is possibly TRBD2 (7 bases). This CDR3 contains 17 residues. CDR1 and CDR2 from the germline V gene are LGHNA and YSLEER. Trimming cost V 0 bases and J 2 bases, with 17 bases left between them. CDR3 amino acids: CASSQDRGGARPYEQYF. DNA for the CDR3: TGCGCCAGCAGCCAAGATCGAGGGGGGGCCCGCCCCTACGAGCAGTACTTC.

J is TRBJ1-4 and V is TRBV24-1, with TRBD1 as a possible D gene (6 bases). V gave up 10 bases and J gave up 3 bases, with 11 bases separating them. Per the germline V gene, CDR1 is KGHDR and CDR2 is SFDVKD. CDR3 length: 13 residues. The CDR3 nucleotides read TGTGCCACTGCAGGGGCCGCTAATGAAAAACTGTTTTTT. Translation: CATAGAANEKLFF.

This chain links TRBV28 with TRBJ2-5; 9 bases are a match to TRBD2. The V segment lost 5 bases and the J segment 4 bases; nucleotides outside the gene matches: 14. The CDR3 runs to 17 residues. Germline V gene data show CDR1 as MDHEN and CDR2 as SYDVKM. The CDR3 region has the DNA TGTGCCAGCAGTCCCTCGGGGGCGGGAGGGTTAGGAGAGACCCAGTACTTC. It encodes CASSPSGAGGLGETQYF.

The chain is built from TRBV6-5 and TRBJ2-1, with TRBD1 identical over 8 bases. Germline assignment: CDR1 MNHEY and CDR2 SVGAGI. V shed 4 bases and J 13 bases; nucleotides not matched to a gene: 6. CDR3 length: 12 residues. In nucleotides, the CDR3 is TGTGCCAGCAGTTTCCAGGGGGCTGAACAGTTCTTC. Its protein is CASSFQGAEQFF.

The gene calls are TRBV5-4 and TRBJ1-2; D may be TRBD1 (5 bases). CDR3 length equals 13 residues. The germline V gene encodes CDR1 SGHNT and CDR2 YYREEE (reference sequence). Trimming stripped 4 bases from V and 4 bases from J, with 11 bases between. The chain's CDR3 is CASSGGGPYGYTF. DNA for the CDR3: TGTGCCAGCAGCGGGGGAGGGCCCTATGGCTACACCTTC. The full variable domain, in which reference TRBV5-4 and TRBJ1-2 provide the parts outside the CDR3, is ETGVTQSPTHLIKTRGQQVTLRCSSQSGHNTVSWYQQALGQGPQFIFQYYREEENGRGNFPPRFSGLQFPNYSSELNVNALELDDSALYLCASSGGGPYGYTFGSGTRLTVV.

V usage is TRBV10-3 and J usage is TRBJ1-2, with TRBD1 matching 8 bases. With V trimmed by 9 bases and J by 0 bases, 12 bases remained unmatched. CDR1 and CDR2 (germline): ENHRY, SYGVKD. CDR3 length equals 16 residues. CDR3 DNA sequence: TGTGCCATTAGGACAGGGACCAGACTAGCTAACTATGGCTACACCTTC. As protein: CAIRTGTRLANYGYTF.

V usage is TRBV6-6 and J usage is TRBJ1-1; D remains ambiguous. Between the trimmed V and J ends, which lost 2 bases and 9 bases, there was a span of 7 bases. This CDR3 is 11 amino acids long. Germline V gives CDR1 MNHNY, CDR2 SVGAGI (reference sequence). This CDR3 reads CASSYPFQAFF. The CDR3 nucleotides are TGTGCCAGCAGTTACCCGTTTCAAGCTTTCTTT.

The chain's CDR3 is CASSLGAVYEQYF. CDR3 coding DNA: TGTGCCAGCAGTTTAGGGGCGGTCTACGAGCAGTACTTC. This rearrangement joins TRBV3-1 (or the pseudogene TRBV3-2) to TRBJ2-7; D perhaps matches TRBD1 (5 bases). The CDR3 length is 13 residues. CDR1 and CDR2 (germline): LGHDT, YNNKEL (reference sequence). The ends were cut back, 6 bases at V and 3 bases at J, with 12 bases in the middle.

The chain employs TRBV18 and TRBJ2-7, with 8 bases that match TRBD2. V was clipped by 5 bases and J by 7 bases; unmatched bases: 13. The CDR3 is made up of 15 amino acids. In germline, CDR1 is KGHSH, CDR2 LQKENI. The CDR3: CASSASGGLLVEQYF. Written as DNA, the CDR3 is TGTGCCAGCTCAGCCAGCGGGGGCCTCTTGGTTGAGCAGTACTTC.

CDR3 coding DNA: TGCGCCAGCAGCCTTGACAGGGATGGCACCATATATTTT. Encoded protein: CASSLDRDGTIYF. The chain links TRBV5-1 to TRBJ1-3, with 7 bases that match TRBD1. The CDR3 totals 13 residues. J lost 9 bases, V lost 4 bases, and 7 bases had no gene match. CDR1 is SGHRS and CDR2 is YFSETQ in the germline V gene.

This chain connects TRBV27 to TRBJ2-7; 8 bases match TRBD2. The CDR3 is made up of 14 amino acids. Germline V gene sequence: CDR1 MNHEY, CDR2 SMNVEV (reference sequence). The junction had 5 bases not matched to a gene; V was cut back by 4 bases and J by 3 bases. CDR3 sequence: CASSSGLGSYEQYF. The CDR3 bases are TGTGCCAGCAGTTCGGGACTAGGGAGCTACGAGCAGTACTTC.

V is TRBV12-5 and J is TRBJ2-5; maybe TRBD1 (6 bases). The CDR3 extends over 16 amino acids. CDR1 is LGHNT and CDR2 is FRNRAP in the germline V gene. Between the trimmed V and J ends, which lost 0 bases and 3 bases, there was a span of 14 bases. The CDR3: CASGLVRDRREETQYF. CDR3 DNA: TGTGCTAGTGGTTTGGTTAGAGACAGGCGCGAAGAGACCCAGTACTTC.

This clone appeared a single time. CDR3 loop: CASSPTNRGPPYEQYF. The CDR3 bases are TGTGCCAGCAGTCCAACTAATAGGGGTCCCCCCTACGAGCAGTACTTC. The chain couples TRBV28 to TRBJ2-7; possibly TRBD1 for D (5 bases). V lost 5 bases and J 2 bases, leaving 19 bases between the germline ends. Germline V gene data show CDR1 as MDHEN and CDR2 as SYDVKM. The CDR3 has 16 residues.

The CDR3 protein is CAISDINYGYTF. As DNA, the CDR3 is TGTGCCATCTCAGACATAAACTATGGCTACACCTTC. The V and J genes are TRBV25-1 and TRBJ1-2; D gene unclear. Germline-derived CDR1 and CDR2 are MGHDK and SYGVNS. This CDR3 has 12 amino acids. Trimming took off 10 bases at V and 2 bases at J, with 11 bases between the two ends.

The rearrangement uses TRBV21-1 and TRBJ2-1; TRBD1, as called in the table, went unchecked against the DNA. TRBV21-1 is listed as a pseudogene. This CDR3 spans 15 amino acids. The CDR3 loop reads CASSNRDSVSNEQFF. The CDR3 coding sequence is TGTGCCAGCAGCAATCGGGACAGTGTCTCCAATGAGCAGTTCTTC.

The chain is built from TRBV5-1 and TRBJ1-2; the D is unclear. Trimming left V 0 bases short and J 6 bases short, with 9 bases between. The CDR3 is made up of 13 amino acids. Per germline, CDR1 SGHRS and CDR2 YFSETQ. Here the CDR3 reads CASSLAEGNGYTF. The DNA of the CDR3 is TGCGCCAGCAGCTTGGCCGAGGGAAATGGCTACACCTTC. The full variable domain, in which reference TRBV5-1 and TRBJ1-2 provide the parts outside the CDR3, is KAGVTQTPRYLIKTRGQQVTLSCSPISGHRSVSWYQQTPGQGLQFLFEYFSETQRNKGNFPGRFSGRQFSNSRSEMNVSTLELGDSALYLCASSLAEGNGYTFGSGTRLTVV.

V gene TRBV28 combines with J gene TRBJ1-1; D is unresolved. The length of the CDR3 is 14 residues. V was shortened by 4 bases and J by 4 bases, with 13 bases between the two germline ends. CDR1 MDHEN and CDR2 SYDVKM come from the germline V gene. This chain's CDR3 is CASSSRARGTEAFF. CDR3 sequence (DNA): TGTGCCAGCAGTTCCCGGGCCCGGGGCACTGAAGCTTTCTTT.

The chain recombines TRBV4-1 with TRBJ2-5; D uncertain. CDR3 length: 14 amino acids. The germline gives CDR1 MGHRA, CDR2 YSYEKL. The V and J ends lost 5 bases and 2 bases respectively, with 12 bases between them. CDR3 region: CASSIRSTQETQYF. Here the CDR3 DNA reads TGCGCCAGCAGCATCCGCAGTACACAAGAGACCCAGTACTTC.

The sample holds one count of this clone. V usage is TRBV3-1 (or the pseudogene TRBV3-2) and J usage is TRBJ1-2, with 11 bases fitting TRBD1. The CDR3 totals 15 residues. The junction had 5 bases not matched to a gene; V was cut back by 4 bases and J by 4 bases. The V gene's germline CDR1 is LGHDT and CDR2 YNNKEL (reference sequence). CDR3 sequence (DNA): TGTGCCAGCAGCCCCGGACAGGGGGCCCGCTATGGCTACACCTTC. Protein: CASSPGQGARYGYTF.

This rearrangement joins TRBV10-3 to TRBJ2-4, with TRBD2 identical over 14 bases. V trimming: 10 bases; J trimming: 8 bases; junction bases outside the gene matches: 10. Germline V CDR1 and CDR2: ENHRY, SYGVKD. The CDR3 spans 15 residues. The chain's CDR3 is CASSGTSGSRDIQYF. The CDR3 nucleotides are TGTGCCAGCTCCGGGACTAGCGGGAGTAGAGACATTCAGTACTTC.

The J gene is TRBJ2-1, the V gene TRBV5-4; TRBD2 matches at 9 bases. The V gene end was trimmed by 4 bases and the J gene end by 3 bases; junction bases not matched to a gene: 5. This CDR3 has 15 amino acids. CDR1 is SGHNT and CDR2 is YYREEE in the germline V gene (reference sequence). CDR3 sequence reads: CASSETSGNYNEQFF. The CDR3 region has the DNA TGTGCCAGCAGCGAGACTAGCGGCAACTACAATGAGCAGTTCTTC.

The gene calls are TRBV7-9 and TRBJ1-1; D remains unclear. Between the trimmed V and J ends, which lost 5 bases and 1 base, there was a span of 11 bases. The CDR3 spans 14 residues. CDR1 is SEHNR and CDR2 is FQNEAQ in the germline V gene (reference sequence). CDR3 loop: CASSTSMWNTEAFF. In DNA form, the CDR3 reads TGTGCCAGCAGCACGAGCATGTGGAACACTGAAGCTTTCTTT.

Here the CDR3 DNA reads TGTGCCAGCGAAACTAGCGGGGGTTACAATGAGCAGTTCTTC. It is translated as CASETSGGYNEQFF. This chain uses TRBV25-1 with TRBJ2-1, with 11 bases that match TRBD2. V lost 8 bases, J lost 4 bases, and 4 bases stayed unmatched. This CDR3 comprises 14 residues. Per the germline V gene, CDR1 is MGHDK and CDR2 is SYGVNS.

This clone has a single count. The rearrangement uses TRBV19 and TRBJ1-4, with TRBD1 matching 8 bases. With V trimmed by 5 bases and J by 5 bases, 7 bases remained unmatched. This CDR3 is 15 amino acids long. The germline V gene has CDR1 LNHDA and CDR2 SQIVND (reference sequence). The DNA for the CDR3 is TGTGCCAGTAGTTACGTAGGGGACAGGAATGAAAAACTGTTTTTT. It codes for CASSYVGDRNEKLFF.

This clone was picked up a small number of times. The chain employs TRBV2 and TRBJ2-2; TRBD1 aligns across 8 bases. Germline V gene data show CDR1 as SNHLY and CDR2 as FYNNEI. CDR3 length equals 14 residues. V lost 10 bases, J lost 1 base, and 5 bases stayed unmatched. CDR3 sequence reads: CATSGTGNTGELFF. The CDR3 nucleotides read TGTGCCACTTCCGGGACAGGGAACACCGGGGAGCTGTTTTTT.

This chain uses TRBV7-9 with TRBJ2-7; tentatively, D is TRBD1 (5 bases). Germline V lookup: CDR1 SEHNR, CDR2 FQNEAQ (reference sequence). V lost 3 bases and J 6 bases, leaving 12 bases between the germline ends. The CDR3 extends over 13 amino acids. CDR3 sequence: CASSFPGQGEQYF. CDR3 nucleotide sequence: TGTGCCAGCAGCTTCCCCGGTCAGGGCGAGCAGTACTTC. The full variable domain, completed using reference TRBV7-9 and TRBJ2-7, is DTGVSQNPRHKITKRGQNVTFRCDPISEHNRLYWYRQTLGQGPEFLTYFQNEAQLEKSRLLSDRFSAERPKGSFSTLEIQRTEQGDSAMYLCASSFPGQGEQYFGPGTRLTVT.

The rearrangement uses TRBV2 and TRBJ1-2, with D perhaps TRBD1 (6 bases). The CDR3 is made up of 14 amino acids. Germline V gene lookup returns CDR1 SNHLY and CDR2 FYNNEI. V lost 10 bases to trimming and J lost 4 bases, with 19 bases between them. The CDR3 spells CATTDSPDPYGYTF. The CDR3 bases are TGTGCCACCACGGACAGCCCGGACCCCTATGGCTACACCTTC.

Concerning this clone itself: The sample contains more than one DNA sequence encoding this CDR3. This rearrangement joins TRBV27 to TRBJ2-7; no clear D gene. Germline values: CDR1 MNHEY, CDR2 SMNVEV (reference sequence). Trimming shortened V by 6 bases and J by 3 bases, and 6 bases separated the two germline ends. The CDR3 loop spans 11 amino acids. For the CDR3, the DNA is TGTGCCAGCAGCTCGTACTACGAGCAGTACTTC. As protein: CASSSYYEQYF.

This chain links TRBV13 with TRBJ1-1, with 12 bases that match TRBD1. CDR3 length: 16 residues. The V and J ends lost 5 bases and 3 bases, in that order; junction bases with no gene match: 7. Germline CDR1 PRHDT, CDR2 FYEKMQ (reference sequence). CDR3 sequence reads: CASSPGDRGQDTEAFF. CDR3 nucleotide sequence: TGTGCCAGCAGCCCCGGGGACAGGGGGCAGGACACTGAAGCTTTCTTT. Using reference TRBV13 and TRBJ1-1 for the parts outside the CDR3, the full variable domain is AAGVIQSPRHLIKEKRETATLKCYPIPRHDTVYWYQQGPGQDPQFLISFYEKMQSDKGSIPDRFSAQQFSDYHSELNMSSLELGDSALYFCASSPGDRGQDTEAFFGQGTRLTVV.